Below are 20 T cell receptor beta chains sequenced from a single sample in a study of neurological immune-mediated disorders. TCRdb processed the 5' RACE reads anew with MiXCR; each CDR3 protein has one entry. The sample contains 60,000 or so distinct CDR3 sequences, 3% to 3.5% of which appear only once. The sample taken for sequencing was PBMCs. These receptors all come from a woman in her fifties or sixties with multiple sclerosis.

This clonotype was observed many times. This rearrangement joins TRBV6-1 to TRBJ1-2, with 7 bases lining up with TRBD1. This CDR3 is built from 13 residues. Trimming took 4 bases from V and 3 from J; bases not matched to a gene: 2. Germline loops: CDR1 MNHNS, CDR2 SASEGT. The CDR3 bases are TGTGCCAGCAGTGTACAGGGGCACTATGGCTACACCTTC. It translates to CASSVQGHYGYTF.

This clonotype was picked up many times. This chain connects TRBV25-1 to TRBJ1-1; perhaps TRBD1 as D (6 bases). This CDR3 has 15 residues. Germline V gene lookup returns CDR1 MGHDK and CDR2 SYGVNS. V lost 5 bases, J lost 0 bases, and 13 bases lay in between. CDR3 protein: CASSRGQIMNTEAFF. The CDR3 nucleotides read TGTGCCAGCAGTCGTGGACAGATCATGAACACTGAAGCTTTCTTT.

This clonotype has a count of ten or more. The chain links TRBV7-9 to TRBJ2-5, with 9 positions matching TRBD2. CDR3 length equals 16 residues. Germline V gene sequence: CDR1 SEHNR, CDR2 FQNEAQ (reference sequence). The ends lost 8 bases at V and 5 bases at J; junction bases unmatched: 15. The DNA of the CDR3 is TGTGCCAGCTCACCCTCCCTCGCGGGAGGGCAGGAGACCCAGTACTTC. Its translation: CASSPSLAGGQETQYF.

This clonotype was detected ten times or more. This CDR3 is CASSQVTTGGNYGYTF. In nucleotides, the CDR3 is TGCGCCAGCAGCCAAGTAACCACGGGGGGTAACTATGGCTACACCTTC. J is TRBJ1-2 and V is TRBV4-1; D perhaps matches TRBD1 (5 bases). CDR1 and CDR2 from the germline V gene are MGHRA and YSYEKL. The CDR3 loop spans 16 amino acids. Trimming pared 1 base from V and 1 base from J, leaving 13 bases between.

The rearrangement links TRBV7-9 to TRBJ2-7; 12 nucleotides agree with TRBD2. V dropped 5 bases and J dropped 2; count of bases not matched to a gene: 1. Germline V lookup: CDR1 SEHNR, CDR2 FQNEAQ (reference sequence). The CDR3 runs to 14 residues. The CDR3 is CASSTSGGTYEQYF. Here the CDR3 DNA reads TGTGCCAGCAGCACTAGCGGGGGGACCTACGAGCAGTACTTC.

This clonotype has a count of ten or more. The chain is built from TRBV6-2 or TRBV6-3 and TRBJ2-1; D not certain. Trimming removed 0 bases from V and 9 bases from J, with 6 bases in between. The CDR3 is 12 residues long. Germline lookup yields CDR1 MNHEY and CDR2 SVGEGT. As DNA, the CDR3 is TGTGCCAGCAGTTACTCGATTGCTGAGCAGTTCTTC. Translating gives CASSYSIAEQFF.

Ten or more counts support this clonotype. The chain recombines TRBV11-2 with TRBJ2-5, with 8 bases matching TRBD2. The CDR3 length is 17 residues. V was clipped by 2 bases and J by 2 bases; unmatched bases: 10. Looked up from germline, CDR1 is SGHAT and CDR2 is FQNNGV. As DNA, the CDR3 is TGTGCCAGCAGCTTATCCGGGAGGGACGGCGTTCAAGAGACCCAGTACTTC. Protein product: CASSLSGRDGVQETQYF.

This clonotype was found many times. CDR3 protein: CASSLGGSEQFF. The CDR3 DNA reads as TGTGCCAGCAGCTTAGGCGGGAGTGAGCAGTTCTTC. The chain carries TRBV11-1 and TRBJ2-1; 7 bases map to TRBD2. CDR1 is SGHAT, CDR2 FQDESV, per germline (reference sequence). V trimming: 1 base; J trimming: 9 bases; junction bases outside the gene matches: 0. CDR3 length: 12 residues.

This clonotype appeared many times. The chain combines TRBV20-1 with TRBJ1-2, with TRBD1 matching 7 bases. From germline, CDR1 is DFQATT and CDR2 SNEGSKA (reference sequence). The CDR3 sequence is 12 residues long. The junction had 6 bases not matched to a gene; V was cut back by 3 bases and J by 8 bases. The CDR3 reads CSARGQHDGYTF. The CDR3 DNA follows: TGCAGTGCTAGGGGACAGCACGACGGCTACACCTTC.

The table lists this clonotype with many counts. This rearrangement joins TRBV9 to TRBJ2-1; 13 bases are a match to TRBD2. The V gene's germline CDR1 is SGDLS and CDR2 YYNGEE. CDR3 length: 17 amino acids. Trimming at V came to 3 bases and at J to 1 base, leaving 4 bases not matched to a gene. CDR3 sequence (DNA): TGTGCCAGCAGCGACGGACTAGCGGGAGTGTCCTACAATGAGCAGTTCTTC. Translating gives CASSDGLAGVSYNEQFF.

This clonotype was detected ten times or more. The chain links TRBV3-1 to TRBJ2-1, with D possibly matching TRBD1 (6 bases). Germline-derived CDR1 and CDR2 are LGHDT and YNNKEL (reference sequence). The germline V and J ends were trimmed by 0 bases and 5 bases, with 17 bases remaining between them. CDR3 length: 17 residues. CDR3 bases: TGTGCCAGCAGCCAAGATTTGGGGCCAGGGGTGAACAATGAGCAGTTCTTC. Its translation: CASSQDLGPGVNNEQFF.

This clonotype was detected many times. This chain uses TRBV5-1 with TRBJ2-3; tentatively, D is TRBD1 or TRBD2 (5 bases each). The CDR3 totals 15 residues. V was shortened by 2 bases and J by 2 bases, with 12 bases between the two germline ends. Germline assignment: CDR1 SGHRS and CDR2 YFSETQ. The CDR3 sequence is CASSLGEGPTDTQYF. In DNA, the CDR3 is TGCGCCAGCAGCTTAGGAGAGGGGCCCACAGATACGCAGTATTTT.

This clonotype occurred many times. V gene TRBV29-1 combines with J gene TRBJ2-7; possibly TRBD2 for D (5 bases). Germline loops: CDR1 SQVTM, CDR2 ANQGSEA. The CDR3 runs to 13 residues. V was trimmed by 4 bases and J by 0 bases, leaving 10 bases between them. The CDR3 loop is CSVAGMFSYEQYF. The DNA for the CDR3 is TGCAGCGTTGCCGGGATGTTCTCCTACGAGCAGTACTTC.

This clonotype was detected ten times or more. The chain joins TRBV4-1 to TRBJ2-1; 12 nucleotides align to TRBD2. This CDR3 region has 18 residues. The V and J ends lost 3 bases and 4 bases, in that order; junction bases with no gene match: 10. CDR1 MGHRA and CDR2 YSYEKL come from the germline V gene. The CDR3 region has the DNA TGCGCCAGCAGCCAGGTACTAGCGGGAGGCTCGGGGTACAATGAGCAGTTCTTC. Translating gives CASSQVLAGGSGYNEQFF.

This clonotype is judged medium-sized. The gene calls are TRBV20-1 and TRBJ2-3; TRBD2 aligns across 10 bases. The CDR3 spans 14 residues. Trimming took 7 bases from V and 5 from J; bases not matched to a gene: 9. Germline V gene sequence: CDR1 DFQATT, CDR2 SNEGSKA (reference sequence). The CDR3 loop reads CSGSHSGRIDTQYF. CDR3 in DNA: TGCAGTGGATCCCATAGCGGGAGGATAGATACGCAGTATTTT.

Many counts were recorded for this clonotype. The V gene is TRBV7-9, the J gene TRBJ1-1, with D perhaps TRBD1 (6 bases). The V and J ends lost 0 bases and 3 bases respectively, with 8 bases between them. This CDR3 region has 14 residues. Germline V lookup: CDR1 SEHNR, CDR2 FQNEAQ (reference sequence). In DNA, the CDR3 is TGTGCCAGCAGCTTAGCGGGGGCCGACACTGAAGCTTTCTTT. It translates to CASSLAGADTEAFF.

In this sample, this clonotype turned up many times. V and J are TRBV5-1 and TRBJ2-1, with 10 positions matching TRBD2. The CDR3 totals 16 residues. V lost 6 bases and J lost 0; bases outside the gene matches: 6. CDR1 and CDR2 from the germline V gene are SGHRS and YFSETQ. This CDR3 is CASTDSGRRSYNEQFF. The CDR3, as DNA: TGCGCCAGCACGGATAGCGGGAGGCGCTCCTACAATGAGCAGTTCTTC.

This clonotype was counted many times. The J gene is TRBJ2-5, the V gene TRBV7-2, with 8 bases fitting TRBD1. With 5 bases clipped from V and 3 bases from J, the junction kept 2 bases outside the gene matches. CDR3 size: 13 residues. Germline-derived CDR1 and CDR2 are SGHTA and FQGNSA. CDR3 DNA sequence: TGTGCCAGCAGCCGGGACAGGAAAGAGACCCAGTACTTC. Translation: CASSRDRKETQYF.

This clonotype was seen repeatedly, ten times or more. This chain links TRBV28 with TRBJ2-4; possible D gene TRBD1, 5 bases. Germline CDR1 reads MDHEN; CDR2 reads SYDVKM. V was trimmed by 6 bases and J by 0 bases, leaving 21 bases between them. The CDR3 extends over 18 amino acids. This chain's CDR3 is CASRHRPGRTIAKNIQYF. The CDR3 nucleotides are TGTGCCAGCAGACATCGGCCAGGGCGGACCATAGCCAAAAACATTCAGTACTTC.

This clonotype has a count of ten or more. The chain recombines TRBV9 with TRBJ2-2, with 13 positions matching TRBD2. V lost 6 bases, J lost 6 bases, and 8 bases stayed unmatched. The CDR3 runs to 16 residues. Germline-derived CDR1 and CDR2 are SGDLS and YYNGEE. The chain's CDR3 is CASTGGTSGIPGELFF. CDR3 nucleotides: TGTGCCAGCACTGGGGGGACTAGCGGGATACCCGGGGAGCTGTTTTTT.